This is a list of T cell receptor beta chains from one sample in a study of sequential checkpoint blockade in melanoma. Sequencing used immunoSEQ multiplex PCR; TCRdb keeps in-frame clones, though not all of them. The sample carries over 25,000 clones, roughly 80% recorded once. Sequencing used CD8+ T cells sorted from blood (inferred from file names), obtained from a patient given nivolumab and ipilimumab in sequence. The receptor set was obtained from a human donor with melanoma. Each CDR3 is given with its conserved first and last residue. D genes are given only for firm matches. For some rows the clone size is stated as once, few or many, or as a class when expanded; others skip it.

d_call j_call v_call clone_size cdr3_aa cdr3_nt
. TRBJ2-7 TRBV4-1 few CASSQREFYEQYF TGCGCCAGCAGCCAACGGGAGTTCTACGAGCAGTACTTC
. TRBJ2-7 TRBV11-2 few CASSLERGQFYEQYF TGTGCCAGCAGCCTCGAGAGGGGACAATTCTACGAGCAGTACTTC
. TRBJ2-3 TRBV7-9 few CASSLATKLIRSDTQYF TGTGCCAGCAGCTTAGCTACAAAATTAATCAGGTCAGATACGCAGTATTTT
TRBD1 TRBJ1-1 TRBV29-1 . CSVGVRDSLRTEAFF TGCAGCGTTGGTGTCCGGGACAGCCTCAGGACTGAAGCTTTCTTT
. TRBJ2-2 TRBV7-6 . CASSSTSATGELFF TGTGCCAGCAGCTCGACATCAGCCACCGGGGAGCTGTTTTTT
. TRBJ2-5 TRBV6-5 . CASSYKRQYQETQYF TGTGCCAGCAGTTACAAGCGGCAGTACCAAGAGACCCAGTACTTC
TRBD2 TRBJ2-1 TRBV5-1 . CASSFSSGVYNEQFF TGCGCCAGCAGCTTCTCTAGCGGGGTGTACAATGAGCAGTTCTTC
. TRBJ1-3 TRBV23-1 . CASSQIGAPGRGFGNTIYF TGCGCCAGCAGTCAAATTGGGGCCCCGGGCAGGGGCTTTGGAAACACCATATATTTT
TRBD1 TRBJ2-5 TRBV4-1 . CASSLTLGTAEETQYF TGCGCCAGCAGCCTGACGTTAGGGACAGCGGAGGAGACCCAGTACTTC
TRBD2 TRBJ2-3 TRBV4-3 . CASSQEGGAGDTQYF TGCGCCAGCAGCCAAGAGGGAGGGGCGGGAGATACGCAGTATTTT
. TRBJ2-7 TRBV4-3 . CASSQDLTYEQYF TGCGCCAGCAGCCAAGATCTGACTTACGAGCAGTACTTC
. TRBJ2-5 TRBV30 . CAWGGLWGARETQYF TGTGCCTGGGGTGGGTTATGGGGAGCCCGAGAGACCCAGTACTTC
TRBD1 TRBJ2-1 TRBV19 . CASRPGQGVDEQFF TGTGCCAGTAGGCCGGGACAGGGGGTGGATGAGCAGTTCTTC
. TRBJ2-7 TRBV9 . CASSAPDSYEQYF TGTGCCAGCAGCGCCCCCGACAGCTACGAGCAGTACTTC
TRBD2 TRBJ2-3 TRBV7-8 . CASSLSTSGGPHTDTQYF TGTGCCAGCAGCTTAAGCACTAGCGGGGGCCCACACACAGATACGCAGTATTTT
TRBD2 TRBJ2-2 TRBV5-1 few CASSLPGLRNTGELFF TGCGCCAGCAGCTTACCGGGACTACGTAACACCGGGGAGCTGTTTTTT
. TRBJ2-5 TRBV27 few CASSLYSATAQETQYF TGTGCCAGCAGTTTATACTCCGCGACAGCCCAAGAGACCCAGTACTTC
TRBD2 TRBJ2-5 TRBV7-2 . CASSLGDGGYQETQYF TGTGCCAGCAGCTTGGGGGACGGGGGGTACCAAGAGACCCAGTACTTC
TRBD1 TRBJ2-2 TRBV29-1 . CSVTGGTGELFF TGCAGCGTGACAGGGGGGACCGGGGAGCTGTTTTTT
TRBD1 TRBJ1-6 TRBV19 . CASRDPDRGRGLSPLHF TGTGCCAGTAGGGATCCGGACAGGGGTCGTGGGCTTTCACCCCTCCACTTT
. TRBJ1-1 TRBV12-5 . CASGPSQNTEAFF TGTGCTAGTGGCCCCAGTCAGAACACTGAAGCTTTCTTT
. TRBJ1-1 TRBV29-1 . CSVFRQGNTEAFF TGCAGCGTTTTCCGTCAGGGGAACACTGAAGCTTTCTTT
TRBD1 TRBJ2-5 TRBV28 . CASSLTGGISAAQYF TGTGCCAGCAGTTTGACAGGGGGCATATCGGCGGCCCAGTACTTC
. TRBJ1-2 TRBV9 . CASSVGGQGYTF TGTGCCAGCAGCGTAGGGGGGCAGGGCTACACCTTC
. TRBJ1-2 TRBV6-1 . CASSEFENYGYTF TGTGCCAGCAGTGAATTTGAGAACTATGGCTACACCTTC
TRBD2 TRBJ2-1 TRBV9 . CASSGLAGGSYNEQFF TGTGCCAGCAGCGGTCTAGCGGGGGGTTCCTACAATGAGCAGTTCTTC
. TRBJ1-1 TRBV6-5 . CASSYQSLNTEAFF TGTGCCAGCAGTTACCAGTCGCTGAACACTGAAGCTTTCTTT
. TRBJ2-1 TRBV2 . CASSKWDTYNEQFF TGTGCCAGCAGTAAATGGGACACCTACAATGAGCAGTTCTTC
TRBD1 TRBJ1-6 TRBV19 few CASSLGQNSPLHF TGTGCCAGTAGTTTGGGACAGAATTCACCCCTCCACTTT
TRBD2 TRBJ2-1 TRBV13 . CASSSRTSSSEQFF TGTGCCAGCAGCTCCAGGACTAGCTCCTCGGAACAGTTCTTC
. TRBJ2-7 TRBV27 . CASSGGTETYEQYF TGTGCCAGCAGTGGGGGGACAGAAACCTACGAGCAGTACTTC